This record looks at one TCR beta chain sequence and its context. This specimen belongs to a study of blood T cell repertoires in COVID-19. Study information: Both acute and convalescent COVID-19 samples were obtained from the United States, Italy and Spain.

V gave up 4 bases and J gave up 8 bases; unmatched junction bases: 9. This CDR3 comprises 15 residues. Germline V gene sequence: CDR1 MNHEY, CDR2 SVGAGI. As handled by the study authors: Amplified reference gene primers provided the basis for estimating nucleated cell counts. The protocol was immunoSEQ multiplex PCR, while the TCRdb copy is restricted to in-frame clones and leaves out a portion. The D gene and trimming were derived from the DNA, and the V and J assignments and clone size from that table. The sample carries just under 250,000 clones, approximately 90% recorded once. This TCR derives from a woman in her thirties who had recovered from COVID-19. The chain employs TRBV6-5 and TRBJ1-4, with TRBD1 matching over 8 bases. Sequencing was carried out using PBMCs or T cells enriched from blood (not recorded which). As DNA, the CDR3 is TGTGCCAGCAGTTCCCGGGACAGGCTTGGGGAAAAACTGTTTTTT. Translation: CASSSRDRLGEKLFF.